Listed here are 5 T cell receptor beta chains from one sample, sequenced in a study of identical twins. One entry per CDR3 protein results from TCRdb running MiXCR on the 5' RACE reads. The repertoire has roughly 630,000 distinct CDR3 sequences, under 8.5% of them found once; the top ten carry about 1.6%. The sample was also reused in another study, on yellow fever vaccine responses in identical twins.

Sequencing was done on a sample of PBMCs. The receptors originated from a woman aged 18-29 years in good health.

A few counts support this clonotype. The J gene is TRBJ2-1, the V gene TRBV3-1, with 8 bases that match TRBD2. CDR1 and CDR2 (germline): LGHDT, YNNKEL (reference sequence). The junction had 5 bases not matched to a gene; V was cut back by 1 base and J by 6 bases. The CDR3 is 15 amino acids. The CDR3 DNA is TGTGCCAGCAGCCAAGCGGGAGGGCCATTCAATGAGCAGTTCTTC. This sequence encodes CASSQAGGPFNEQFF.

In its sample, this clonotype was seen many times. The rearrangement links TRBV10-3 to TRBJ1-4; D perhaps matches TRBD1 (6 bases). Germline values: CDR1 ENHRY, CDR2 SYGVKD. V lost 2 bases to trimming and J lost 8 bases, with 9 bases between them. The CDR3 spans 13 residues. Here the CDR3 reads CAISEGGAEKLFF. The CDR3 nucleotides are TGTGCCATCAGTGAGGGGGGGGCAGAAAAACTGTTTTTT.

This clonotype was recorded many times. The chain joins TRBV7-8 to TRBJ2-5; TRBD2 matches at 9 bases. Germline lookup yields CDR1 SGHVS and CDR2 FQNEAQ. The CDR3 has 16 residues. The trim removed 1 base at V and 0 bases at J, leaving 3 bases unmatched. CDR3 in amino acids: CASSLVASGNQETQYF. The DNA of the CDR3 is TGTGCCAGCAGCTTAGTAGCTAGCGGGAACCAAGAGACCCAGTACTTC.

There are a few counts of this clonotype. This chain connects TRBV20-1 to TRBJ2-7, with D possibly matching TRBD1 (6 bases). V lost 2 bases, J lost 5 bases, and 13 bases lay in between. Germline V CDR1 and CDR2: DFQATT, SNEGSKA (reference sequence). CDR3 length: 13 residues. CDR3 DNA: TGCAGTGCTAGAAAGACAGGTTTTGACGAGCAGTACTTC. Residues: CSARKTGFDEQYF.

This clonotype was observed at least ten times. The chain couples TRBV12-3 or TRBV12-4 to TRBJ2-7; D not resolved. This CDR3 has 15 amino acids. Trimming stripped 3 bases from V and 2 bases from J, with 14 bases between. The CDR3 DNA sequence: TGTGCCAGCAGTTTTCCCGGAGCCAGAGCCTACGAGCAGTACTTC. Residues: CASSFPGARAYEQYF.